This TCR beta chain appears in the sequencing data of a study of T cell repertoires in cytomegalovirus infection. TCRdb passed the reads through MiXCR, listing each CDR3 protein once. The data contain approximately 490,000 distinct CDR3 sequences, 10% to 12% of them seen just once; the ten biggest clones take up roughly 10%. Germline V gene sequence: CDR1 SGHDN, CDR2 FVKESK. The CDR3 is 13 amino acids. Trimming pared 0 bases from V and 9 bases from J, leaving 12 bases between. The rearrangement joins TRBV14 to TRBJ2-7; D unclear. This receptor was obtained from a human donor in good health (CMV status not recorded). Some clones in this sample may be carry-over from other donors' samples. Sequenced sample: PBMCs. DNA of the CDR3: TGTGCCAGCAGCCAAGATGAAGACCCCCTGCAGTACTTC. It yields the protein CASSQDEDPLQYF. The whole variable domain, filled in from reference TRBV14 and TRBJ2-7, reads EAGVTQFPSHSVIEKGQTVTLRCDPISGHDNLYWYRRVMGKEIKFLLHFVKESKQDESGMPNNRFLAERTGGTYSTLKVQPAELEDSGVYFCASSQDEDPLQYFGPGTRLTVT.